The 30 T cell receptor beta chains presented below share a single source sample, sequenced in a study of T cell responses to AZD1222 COVID-19 vaccine. Generated by immunoSEQ multiplex PCR, the TCRdb table keeps only in-frame clones and is missing some. Of around 120,000 clones listed, roughly 87% are singletons. Specimen: peripheral blood, collected on day 0 of AZD1222 vaccination. These receptors all come from an adult in good health.

The rearrangement joins TRBV7-3 to TRBJ1-5; D might be TRBD1 (5 bases). The germline V gene encodes CDR1 SGHTA and CDR2 FQGTGA. Trimming left V 1 base short and J 0 bases short, with 13 bases between. The CDR3 is 17 amino acids. In DNA form, the CDR3 reads TGTGCCAGCAGCTTAATTTTAGCAGGGCTTAGCAATCAGCCCCAGCATTTT. This sequence encodes CASSLILAGLSNQPQHF.

The CDR3 is CASSPGTGGSAQHF. The DNA of the CDR3 is TGTGCCAGCTCACCAGGGACAGGGGGCTCGGCCCAGCATTTT. The rearrangement links TRBV18 to TRBJ1-5; TRBD1 matches at 12 bases. From germline, CDR1 is KGHSH and CDR2 LQKENI. The CDR3 runs 14 residues. The junction had 4 bases not matched to a gene; V was cut back by 2 bases and J by 11 bases. The full variable domain, completed using reference TRBV18 and TRBJ1-5, is NAGVMQNPRHLVRRRGQEARLRCSPMKGHSHVYWYRQLPEEGLKFMVYLQKENIIDESGMPKERFSAEFPKEGPSILRIQQVVRGDSAAYFCASSPGTGGSAQHFGDGTRLSIL.

The chain has TRBV6-1 and TRBJ1-1, with D possibly TRBD1 on 6 matching bases. V lost 2 bases, J lost 5 bases, and 12 bases lay in between. This CDR3 is 14 amino acids long. Germline CDR1 MNHNS, CDR2 SASEGT. The CDR3 here is CASSETLRGTEAFF. CDR3 DNA sequence: TGTGCCAGCAGTGAAACACTCAGGGGAACTGAAGCTTTCTTT.

This clone is a singleton in its sample. The chain joins TRBV3-1 (or the pseudogene TRBV3-2) to TRBJ1-1, with 8 bases fitting TRBD1. The junction had 8 bases not matched to a gene; V was cut back by 1 base and J by 4 bases. The germline CDR1 and CDR2 sequences are LGHDT and YNNKEL (reference sequence). The CDR3 contains 16 residues. CDR3 amino acids: CASSQVIGQGATEAFF. The CDR3 DNA reads as TGTGCCAGCAGCCAAGTAATAGGCCAGGGGGCCACTGAAGCTTTCTTT.

The J gene is TRBJ1-5, the V gene TRBV27; a possible D gene is TRBD1 (6 bases). The V gene lost 7 bases and the J gene lost 0 bases, with 10 bases spanning the gap. CDR3 length equals 14 residues. Germline CDR1 and CDR2: MNHEY and SMNVEV (reference sequence). CDR3 protein: CASKTGNSNQPQHF. The CDR3 DNA follows: TGTGCCAGCAAAACAGGGAATAGCAATCAGCCCCAGCATTTT.

The chain is built from TRBV5-1 and TRBJ2-5, with 12 bases that match TRBD2. Germline assignment: CDR1 SGHRS and CDR2 YFSETQ. V lost 4 bases, J lost 5 bases, and 9 bases stayed unmatched. The CDR3 is 16 amino acids. CDR3 nucleotides: TGCGCCAGCAGCGGGGAACTAGCGGGAGGAGGGGAGACCCAGTACTTC. It translates to CASSGELAGGGETQYF.

This clone was observed a handful of times. The CDR3 reads CASGIGSGEQYF. The CDR3 bases are TGTGCCAGCGGGATTGGTAGCGGCGAGCAGTACTTC. The chain is built from TRBV27 and TRBJ2-7; possibly TRBD2 for D (6 bases). This CDR3 has 12 amino acids. Trimming took 8 bases from V and 6 from J, leaving 14 bases between them. Per germline, CDR1 MNHEY and CDR2 SMNVEV (reference sequence).

This clone was seen once. The chain has TRBV18 and TRBJ1-5; no definite D call. In germline, CDR1 is KGHSH, CDR2 LQKENI. V shed 5 bases and J shed 0 bases, with 20 bases lying between them. This CDR3 spans 18 amino acids. This CDR3 is CASSTVPLDNYSNQPQHF. The CDR3 DNA reads TGTGCCAGCTCAACCGTCCCCCTAGACAATTATAGCAATCAGCCCCAGCATTTT. Using reference TRBV18 and TRBJ1-5 for the parts outside the CDR3, the full variable domain is NAGVMQNPRHLVRRRGQEARLRCSPMKGHSHVYWYRQLPEEGLKFMVYLQKENIIDESGMPKERFSAEFPKEGPSILRIQQVVRGDSAAYFCASSTVPLDNYSNQPQHFGDGTRLSIL.

V and J are TRBV7-3 and TRBJ2-7; 7 bases agree with TRBD1. Germline V gene lookup returns CDR1 SGHTA and CDR2 FQGTGA. V lost 8 bases to trimming and J lost 1 base; unmatched junction nucleotides: 14. The CDR3 extends over 16 amino acids. CDR3 sequence reads: CASEVRAPGQSYEQYF. The CDR3 DNA reads TGTGCCAGCGAAGTTAGGGCTCCGGGACAGTCCTACGAGCAGTACTTC.

This clone was seen just once. The gene calls are TRBV5-4 and TRBJ1-2; TRBD1 matches 9 bases. The CDR3 consists of 13 residues. From germline, CDR1 is SGHNT and CDR2 YYREEE (reference sequence). Trimming took 4 bases from V and 8 from J; bases not matched to a gene: 6. DNA of the CDR3: TGTGCCAGCAGCGAGGGACAGGGTAGGGGCTACACCTTC. The encoded protein is CASSEGQGRGYTF.

The chain combines TRBV11-3 with TRBJ1-2, with TRBD1 matching over 8 bases. The CDR3 length is 14 residues. Per germline, CDR1 SGHNT and CDR2 YENEEA. Germline trimming cut 5 bases from V and 5 bases from J; bases unmatched to any gene: 7. The chain's CDR3 is CASSPQGAGYGYTF. Here the CDR3 DNA reads TGTGCCAGCAGCCCCCAGGGGGCGGGTTATGGCTACACCTTC.

The rearrangement links TRBV29-1 to TRBJ1-1, with D unresolved. The CDR3 has 11 amino acids. V dropped 6 bases and J dropped 0 bases, with 5 bases sitting between them. CDR1 is SQVTM and CDR2 is ANQGSEA in the germline V gene. In nucleotides, the CDR3 is TGCAGCGTCTGGTTGAACACTGAAGCTTTCTTT. This encodes CSVWLNTEAFF. Supplemented by reference TRBV29-1 and TRBJ1-1, the full variable domain reads SAVISQKPSRDICQRGTSLTIQCQVDSQVTMMFWYRQQPGQSLTLIATANQGSEATYESGFVIDKFPISRPNLTFSTLTVSNMSPEDSSIYLCSVWLNTEAFFGQGTRLTVV.

The V call is TRBV7-3, the J call TRBJ1-1; TRBD1 aligns across 7 bases. This CDR3 region has 14 residues. V dropped 5 bases and J dropped 1; count of bases not matched to a gene: 4. Germline V gene sequence: CDR1 SGHTA, CDR2 FQGTGA. CDR3 in amino acids: CASSPGTANTEAFF. The CDR3 nucleotides read TGTGCCAGCAGCCCCGGGACAGCGAACACTGAAGCTTTCTTT.

CDR3 loop: CASSSSFRTLNYGYTF. The CDR3 nucleotides read TGTGCCAGCAGCTCCTCCTTTAGGACTTTAAACTATGGCTACACCTTC. This chain connects TRBV7-9 to TRBJ1-2; D not certain. This CDR3 has 16 residues. The V gene lost 4 bases and the J gene lost 2 bases, with 17 bases spanning the gap. The germline CDR1 and CDR2 sequences are SEHNR and FQNEAQ (reference sequence).

J is TRBJ1-4 and V is TRBV5-1; 7 bases line up with TRBD1. The CDR3 runs to 14 residues. With V trimmed by 5 bases and J by 2 bases, 3 bases remained unmatched. Germline V lookup: CDR1 SGHRS, CDR2 YFSETQ. Here the CDR3 DNA reads TGCGCCAGCAGACAGGGGTTCACTAATGAAAAACTGTTTTTT. Amino acids: CASRQGFTNEKLFF.

The chain is built from TRBV18 and TRBJ1-5; 8 bases fit TRBD1. The CDR3 spans 14 residues. Germline assignment: CDR1 KGHSH and CDR2 LQKENI. The J segment lost 6 bases and the V segment lost 6 bases, leaving 7 bases of the junction unmatched. The CDR3 DNA reads TGTGCCAGCTCTCTTGGACAGGGACCTCAGCCCCAGCATTTT. It specifies CASSLGQGPQPQHF.

This chain connects TRBV6-1 to TRBJ2-1; D is undetermined. The CDR3 runs to 12 residues. V was pared by 2 bases and J by 10 bases, with 9 bases between. From germline, CDR1 is MNHNS and CDR2 SASEGT. The CDR3 nucleotides are TGTGCCAGCAGTGAAAACGATAAGGAGCAGTTCTTC. Protein: CASSENDKEQFF.

This sequence joins TRBV6-5 and TRBJ2-5; D gene uncertain. V shed 2 bases and J shed 6 bases, with 13 bases lying between them. Germline-derived CDR1 and CDR2 are MNHEY and SVGAGI. CDR3 length equals 14 residues. The CDR3: CASSYRRTSQTQYF. The CDR3 coding sequence is TGTGCCAGCAGTTACAGAAGGACCAGCCAGACCCAGTACTTC.

With regard to this clone: Other DNA sequences in the same sample also yield this CDR3. This chain links TRBV3-1 (or the pseudogene TRBV3-2) with TRBJ1-5, with a weak D call TRBD1 (5 bases). V lost 2 bases and J 6 bases, leaving 11 bases between the germline ends. The CDR3 runs to 14 residues. The V gene's germline CDR1 is LGHDT and CDR2 YNNKEL (reference sequence). In DNA, the CDR3 is TGTGCCAGCAGCCAAAGCCAGGGTGGTCAGCCCCAGCATTTT. Protein: CASSQSQGGQPQHF.

V and J are TRBV5-1 and TRBJ2-1; 8 bases match TRBD2. Germline assignment: CDR1 SGHRS and CDR2 YFSETQ. V shed 0 bases and J 2 bases; nucleotides not matched to a gene: 7. The CDR3 consists of 17 residues. For the CDR3, the DNA is TGCGCCAGCAGCTTGGCGGGAGGGCGGGAGACCTACAATGAGCAGTTCTTC. The encoded protein is CASSLAGGRETYNEQFF.

V is TRBV24-1 and J is TRBJ1-5; D is uncertain. Trimming left V 5 bases short and J 0 bases short, with 7 bases between. The CDR3 has 14 amino acids. Germline V lookup: CDR1 KGHDR, CDR2 SFDVKD. The CDR3 bases are TGTGCCACCAGTGTGGTAGATAGCAATCAGCCCCAGCATTTT. This encodes CATSVVDSNQPQHF.

V is TRBV7-9 and J is TRBJ2-1; no firm D call. CDR1 SEHNR and CDR2 FQNEAQ come from the germline V gene (reference sequence). The CDR3 totals 12 residues. V dropped 1 base and J dropped 7 bases, with 5 bases sitting between them. CDR3 amino acids: CASSLEVNEQFF. As DNA, the CDR3 is TGTGCCAGCAGCTTAGAAGTTAATGAGCAGTTCTTC.

Comments on this clone: Different DNA sequences within this sample yield the same CDR3. The CDR3 DNA reads as TGTGCCAGCAGTCGGGACAGGGCAGATACGCAGTATTTT. It yields the protein CASSRDRADTQYF. The V and J genes are TRBV6-5 and TRBJ2-3, with 9 bases that match TRBD1. Losses at the gene ends were 5 bases for V and 4 bases for J; bases not matched to a gene: 1. Germline V gene sequence: CDR1 MNHEY, CDR2 SVGAGI. This CDR3 has 13 amino acids.

This chain joins TRBV9 and TRBJ2-2; D gene uncertain. Between the trimmed V and J ends, which lost 4 bases and 0 bases, there was a span of 7 bases. Per the germline V gene, CDR1 is SGDLS and CDR2 is YYNGEE. This CDR3 region has 14 residues. This CDR3 reads CASSPRTNTGELFF. DNA of the CDR3: TGTGCCAGCAGCCCACGGACGAACACCGGGGAGCTGTTTTTT. Full variable domain (missing parts from reference TRBV9 and TRBJ2-2): DSGVTQTPKHLITATGQRVTLRCSPRSGDLSVYWYQQSLDQGLQFLIQYYNGEERAKGNILERFSAQQFPDLHSELNLSSLELGDSALYFCASSPRTNTGELFFGEGSRLTVL.

The chain links TRBV7-6 to TRBJ1-1; a possible D gene is TRBD1 (5 bases). Per germline, CDR1 SGHVS and CDR2 FNYEAQ. With 5 bases removed from V and 6 bases from J, the gap between germline ends came to 19 bases. This CDR3 has 15 residues. The CDR3 protein is CASSQGGDGNPEAFF. The CDR3 DNA follows: TGTGCCAGCAGCCAAGGAGGGGATGGGAATCCTGAAGCTTTCTTT.

V gene TRBV25-1 combines with J gene TRBJ1-1; the match to TRBD1 covers 7 bases. The CDR3 consists of 14 residues. Germline lookup yields CDR1 MGHDK and CDR2 SYGVNS. V shed 5 bases and J 3 bases; nucleotides not matched to a gene: 6. This CDR3 reads CASSLSGGDTEAFF. Written as DNA, the CDR3 is TGTGCCAGCAGTCTGTCAGGGGGGGACACTGAAGCTTTCTTT.

This clone showed up just a few times. This sequence joins TRBV28 and TRBJ1-4, with D perhaps matching TRBD1 (6 bases). Per the germline V gene, CDR1 is MDHEN and CDR2 is SYDVKM. This CDR3 contains 14 residues. V gave up 7 bases and J gave up 4 bases, with 13 bases separating them. The CDR3 bases are TGTGCCAGCACCAACAGGGCCCTTAATGAAAAACTGTTTTTT. Its protein is CASTNRALNEKLFF.

V and J are TRBV28 and TRBJ2-2; 7 positions agree with TRBD1. Germline V gene data show CDR1 as MDHEN and CDR2 as SYDVKM. The V gene end was trimmed by 0 bases and the J gene end by 5 bases; junction bases not matched to a gene: 3. This CDR3 is built from 15 residues. The CDR3 here is CASSLWPGGTGELFF. CDR3 nucleotides: TGTGCCAGCAGTTTATGGCCAGGGGGTACCGGGGAGCTGTTTTTT. The entire variable domain, with the rest obtained from reference TRBV28 and TRBJ2-2, is as follows: DVKVTQSSRYLVKRTGEKVFLECVQDMDHENMFWYRQDPGLGLRLIYFSYDVKMKEKGDIPEGYSVSREKKERFSLILESASTNQTSMYLCASSLWPGGTGELFFGEGSRLTVL.

This sequence joins TRBV5-4 and TRBJ2-7, with TRBD2 identical over 11 bases. The CDR3 runs 15 residues. Germline V CDR1 and CDR2: SGHNT, YYREEE (reference sequence). The V gene end was trimmed by 3 bases and the J gene end by 1 base; junction bases not matched to a gene: 3. CDR3 in amino acids: CASSSGLAVSYEQYF. The CDR3 DNA follows: TGTGCCAGCAGCTCGGGACTAGCGGTATCCTACGAGCAGTACTTC.

The chain employs TRBV6-5 and TRBJ2-7; tentatively, D is TRBD1 (5 bases). CDR1 MNHEY and CDR2 SVGAGI come from the germline V gene. V was cut by 2 bases and J by 2 bases, with 16 bases left in between. There are 16 residues in the CDR3. In DNA, the CDR3 is TGTGCCAGCAGTTACGATGGTCCGCAGGGCCCCTACGAGCAGTACTTC. As protein: CASSYDGPQGPYEQYF.